This T cell receptor beta chain originates from a study of identical twins. The CDR3 has 15 amino acids. V was shortened by 1 base and J by 3 bases, with 16 bases between the two germline ends. Germline assignment: CDR1 DFQATT and CDR2 SNEGSKA (reference sequence). MiXCR, applied by TCRdb to the 5' RACE reads, yields one record per CDR3 protein. This table has 200,000 or so distinct CDR3 sequences, less than 20% appearing once. The sample was also reused in another study, on T cells expressing NK-cell markers.

The specimen sequenced was CD8+ T cells sorted from blood. The rearrangement uses TRBV20-1 and TRBJ2-7; a weak D match, TRBD1 (5 bases). This TCR came from a young woman in good health. As DNA, the CDR3 is TGCAGTGCTAGAGCCCCGGAAGGGGCGATCTACGAGCAGTACTTC. This codes for CSARAPEGAIYEQYF.